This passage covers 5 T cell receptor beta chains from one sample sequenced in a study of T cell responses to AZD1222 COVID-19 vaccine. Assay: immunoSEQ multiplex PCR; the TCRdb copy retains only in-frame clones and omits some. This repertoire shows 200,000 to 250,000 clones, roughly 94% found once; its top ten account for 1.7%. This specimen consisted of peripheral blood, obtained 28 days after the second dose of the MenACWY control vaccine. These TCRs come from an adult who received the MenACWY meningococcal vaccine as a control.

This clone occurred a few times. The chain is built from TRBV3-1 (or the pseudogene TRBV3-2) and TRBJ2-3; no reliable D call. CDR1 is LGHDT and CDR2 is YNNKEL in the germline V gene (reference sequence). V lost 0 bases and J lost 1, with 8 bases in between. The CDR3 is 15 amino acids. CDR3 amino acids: CASSQEPAGTDTQYF. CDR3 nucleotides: TGTGCCAGCAGCCAAGAGCCGGCAGGCACAGATACGCAGTATTTT.

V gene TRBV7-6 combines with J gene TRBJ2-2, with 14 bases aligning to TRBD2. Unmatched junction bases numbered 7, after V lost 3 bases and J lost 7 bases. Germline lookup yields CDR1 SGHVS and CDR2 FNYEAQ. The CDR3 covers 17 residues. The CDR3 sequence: CASSLRLAGGLNGELFF. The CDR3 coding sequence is TGTGCCAGCAGCTTGAGACTAGCGGGGGGGCTTAACGGGGAGCTGTTTTTT.

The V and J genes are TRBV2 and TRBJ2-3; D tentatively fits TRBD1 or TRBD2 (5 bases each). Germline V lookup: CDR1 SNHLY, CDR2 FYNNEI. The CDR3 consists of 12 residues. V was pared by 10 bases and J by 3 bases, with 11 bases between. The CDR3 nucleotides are TGTGCCACAGGGACGGGTACAGATACGCAGTATTTT. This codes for CATGTGTDTQYF.

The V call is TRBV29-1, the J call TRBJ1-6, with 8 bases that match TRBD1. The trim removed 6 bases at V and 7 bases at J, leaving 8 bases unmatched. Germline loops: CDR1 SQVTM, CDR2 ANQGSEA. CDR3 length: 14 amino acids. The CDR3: CSVATGTGNSPLHF. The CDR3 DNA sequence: TGCAGCGTGGCAACCGGGACAGGAAATTCACCCCTCCACTTT.

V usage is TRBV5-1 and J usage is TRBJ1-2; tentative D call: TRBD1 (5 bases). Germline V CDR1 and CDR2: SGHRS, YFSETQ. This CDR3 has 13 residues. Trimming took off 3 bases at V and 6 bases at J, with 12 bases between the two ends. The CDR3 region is CASSYGGTDGYTF. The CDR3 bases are TGCGCCAGCAGCTATGGCGGGACGGATGGCTACACCTTC.